The 10 T cell receptor beta chains below come from one sample, sequenced in a study of T-cell reconstitution after alpha-beta-depleted transplantation in children. The authors prepared the TCRbeta library with unique molecular identifiers. One entry per CDR3 protein results from TCRdb running MiXCR on the PCR reads. The sample comprises some 640,000 distinct CDR3 sequences, about 15% of which are singletons, and 1.1% rests with the top ten. Source: PBMCs from the stem cell graft donor, taken from the stem cell graft. Source of these receptors: a human donor who donated a stem cell graft to a child with acute myeloid leukemia.

This clonotype was found many times. The chain links TRBV20-1 to TRBJ2-5; the D gene is possibly TRBD2 (6 bases). Germline V CDR1 and CDR2: DFQATT, SNEGSKA (reference sequence). CDR3 length: 13 amino acids. The V end was cut by 3 bases, the J end by 1 base, with 9 bases between. The CDR3 here is CSARGGVQETQYF. The CDR3 DNA is TGCAGTGCTAGGGGGGGAGTCCAAGAGACCCAGTACTTC.

This chain connects TRBV7-2 to TRBJ2-7; a weak D match, TRBD2 (6 bases). CDR1 and CDR2 (germline): SGHTA, FQGNSA. CDR3 length: 14 amino acids. V gave up 4 bases and J gave up 3 bases, with 13 bases separating them. The DNA for the CDR3 is TGTGCCAGCAGCTCCATAGCGGAGGTCTACGAGCAGTACTTC. Translated, it gives CASSSIAEVYEQYF.

With respect to this clonotype: This clone may be a read error of a much larger clone one base away. The chain links TRBV7-2 to TRBJ2-1; 7 bases match TRBD2. The CDR3 sequence is 16 residues long. Germline CDR1 is SGHTA and CDR2 is FQGNSA. V shed 6 bases and J 0 bases; nucleotides not matched to a gene: 8. The CDR3 DNA follows: TGTACCAGCAGGCTGGGGGGGGGAACCTCCTACAATGAGCAGTTCTTC. This sequence encodes CTSRLGGGTSYNEQFF.

For this clonotype: At one boundary the junction diverges from the germline segment, which might be a read error. The chain recombines TRBV5-1 with TRBJ2-6; 10 bases align to TRBD1. Germline V gives CDR1 SGHRS, CDR2 YFSETQ. The CDR3 runs 17 residues. CDR3 loop: CASSLRDRGSVANVLTF. The CDR3 nucleotides are TGCGCCAGCAGCTTGCGGGACAGGGGCTCTGTGGCCAACGTCCTGACTTTC.

The chain couples TRBV5-1 to TRBJ1-3; D is possibly TRBD1 (5 bases). CDR1 and CDR2 from the germline V gene are SGHRS and YFSETQ. CDR3 size: 16 residues. Trimming removed 1 base from V and 2 bases from J, with 13 bases in between. The CDR3 loop reads CASSLHQVGAGNTIYF. The CDR3 coding sequence is TGCGCCAGCAGCTTGCACCAGGTGGGGGCTGGAAACACCATATATTTT.

This clonotype has just a few counts. The chain uses TRBV15 and TRBJ2-7; 8 nucleotides match TRBD2. The junction had 7 bases not matched to a gene; V was cut back by 1 base and J by 2 bases. CDR1 is LNHNV and CDR2 is YYDKDF in the germline V gene (reference sequence). CDR3 length: 16 residues. In DNA form, the CDR3 reads TGTGCCACCAGCAGAGGCTGGCGGGGGGTGACCTACGAGCAGTACTTC. Amino acid sequence: CATSRGWRGVTYEQYF.

V gene TRBV27 combines with J gene TRBJ1-6; TRBD1 might be the D (6 bases). CDR1 is MNHEY and CDR2 is SMNVEV in the germline V gene (reference sequence). Trimming cost V 6 bases and J 9 bases, with 15 bases left between them. This CDR3 region has 14 residues. CDR3 sequence: CASSPYREVSPLHF. CDR3 coding DNA: TGTGCCAGCAGCCCTTACAGGGAGGTTTCACCCCTCCACTTT.

This clonotype has a handful of counts. This chain links TRBV5-1 with TRBJ2-5; 8 positions agree with TRBD1. Trimming at V came to 1 base and at J to 4 bases, leaving 3 bases not matched to a gene. The CDR3 totals 14 residues. CDR1 and CDR2 from the germline V gene are SGHRS and YFSETQ. CDR3: CASSLSGGLETQYF. DNA of the CDR3: TGCGCCAGCAGCTTGTCAGGGGGCCTAGAGACCCAGTACTTC.

This clonotype was observed many times. The V and J genes are TRBV20-1 and TRBJ2-1, with TRBD2 as a possible D gene (5 bases). The CDR3 contains 16 residues. V gave up 1 base and J gave up 4 bases, with 17 bases separating them. Germline values: CDR1 DFQATT, CDR2 SNEGSKA (reference sequence). The CDR3: CSARALKSEGYNEQFF. The CDR3 coding sequence is TGCAGTGCTAGAGCCCTGAAGAGCGAGGGTTACAATGAGCAGTTCTTC.

This chain joins TRBV5-5 and TRBJ2-5; TRBD2 matches at 11 bases. This CDR3 is 15 amino acids long. Per the germline V gene, CDR1 is SGHKS and CDR2 is YYEKEE (reference sequence). Trimming at V came to 1 base and at J to 5 bases, leaving 4 bases not matched to a gene. Here the CDR3 reads CASSLSSGGYETQYF. In DNA form, the CDR3 reads TGTGCCAGCAGCTTGTCTAGCGGGGGGTACGAGACCCAGTACTTC.